The 28 T cell receptor beta chains presented below share a single source sample, sequenced in a study of regulatory T cells in long-lasting Graves disease (dated by TCRdb to about 2021). Receptor amplification or capture employed multiplex PCR. The instrument given in TCRdb is Illumina HiSeq 4000. To build TCR beta libraries, CDR3 regions were amplified by Arm-PCR using iRepertoire HTBI primers. TCRdb ran its own pipeline on the public reads, namely fastp trimming at Q25 and MiXCR clone calling, and kept in-frame beta chains. Rows merge per CDR3 protein into single entries with the most common DNA and genes. The sample data list around 400,000 distinct CDR3 sequences, and more than 20% of these were observed just once. Around 30% of the sample rests with the top ten. In the paper's terms, the time point label means: persistent/refractory GD, antithyroid drugs over 5 years with positive TRAb. For both TCR sequencing and RNA sequencing, RNA was extracted from PBMCs using TRIzol.

This sample comprised peripheral blood mononuclear cells (PBMCs), obtained when the disease was refractory, from a patient treated with antithyroid drugs. All receptors come from a woman between 40 and 55 years old with Graves disease. Donor details come from another sample of the same person, matched by shared clones.

There are a few counts of this clonotype. The chain recombines TRBV30 with TRBJ1-2; D is perhaps TRBD1 (5 bases). The CDR3 contains 15 residues. Trimming shortened V by 2 bases and J by 6 bases, and 19 bases separated the two germline ends. Looked up from germline, CDR1 is GTSNPN and CDR2 is SVGIG (reference sequence). The DNA for the CDR3 is TGTGCCTGGAGTCCCGGAGGGGCAGAAAGGGATGGCTACACCTTC. It codes for CAWSPGGAERDGYTF.

This clonotype was recorded at least ten times. The CDR3 DNA reads TGTGCCACCAGTACTCAGGCACAGGTAGCGGGAGGCGAAGAGACCCAGTACTTC. It specifies CATSTQAQVAGGEETQYF. The chain carries TRBV15 and TRBJ2-5, with TRBD2 identical over 10 bases. Trimming at V came to 6 bases and at J to 3 bases, leaving 16 bases not matched to a gene. Germline loops: CDR1 LNHNV, CDR2 YYDKDF (reference sequence). The CDR3 sequence is 18 residues long.

This clonotype was seen many times. This chain connects TRBV28 to TRBJ2-7; TRBD1 matches at 9 bases. The CDR3 loop spans 16 amino acids. In germline, CDR1 is MDHEN, CDR2 SYDVKM. Unmatched junction bases numbered 11, after V lost 4 bases and J lost 4 bases. For the CDR3, the DNA is TGTGCCAGCAGTTCCCCGGGGGGACAGGGTCTGTACGAGCAGTACTTC. Translating gives CASSSPGGQGLYEQYF.

This clonotype was recorded at least ten times. This chain connects TRBV6-5 to TRBJ2-7; TRBD1 agrees at 7 bases. The V gene end was trimmed by 4 bases and the J gene end by 0 bases; junction bases not matched to a gene: 3. Looked up from germline, CDR1 is MNHEY and CDR2 is SVGAGI. The CDR3 sequence is 14 residues long. The CDR3 loop reads CASSLRTGSYEQYF. CDR3 DNA sequence: TGTGCCAGCAGTTTAAGGACAGGCTCCTACGAGCAGTACTTC.

V and J are TRBV2 and TRBJ1-2; D not resolved. Per the germline V gene, CDR1 is SNHLY and CDR2 is FYNNEI. Trimming cost V 8 bases and J 4 bases, with 11 bases left between them. The CDR3 extends over 12 amino acids. The CDR3 loop is CASHRMAYGYTF. DNA of the CDR3: TGTGCCAGCCATAGAATGGCCTATGGCTACACCTTC.

The sample holds many counts of this clonotype. The V call is TRBV6-5, the J call TRBJ2-7, with 10 bases that match TRBD2. CDR1 is MNHEY, CDR2 SVGAGI, per germline. The junction had 11 bases not matched to a gene; V was cut back by 2 bases and J by 1 base. This CDR3 is 18 amino acids long. This CDR3 is CASSYPPIIAGGSYEQYF. In DNA, the CDR3 is TGTGCCAGCAGTTACCCTCCGATTATAGCGGGAGGATCCTACGAGCAGTACTTC.

The V call is TRBV6-5, the J call TRBJ1-5; D is uncertain. Trimming cost V 0 bases and J 9 bases, with 0 bases left between them. The germline V gene encodes CDR1 MNHEY and CDR2 SVGAGI. The CDR3 consists of 10 residues. The CDR3 coding sequence is TGTGCCAGCAGTTACTCGCCCCAGCATTTT. This gives the protein CASSYSPQHF.

This clonotype was observed a handful of times. The chain joins TRBV15 to TRBJ2-7, with D perhaps matching TRBD2 (5 bases). CDR3 length equals 15 residues. Germline loops: CDR1 LNHNV, CDR2 YYDKDF (reference sequence). V was cut by 1 base and J by 1 base, with 11 bases left in between. The CDR3 reads CATSRARGSSYEQYF. The CDR3 DNA reads as TGTGCCACCAGCAGAGCACGGGGATCATCCTACGAGCAGTACTTC.

This clonotype came up many times. The V and J genes are TRBV28 and TRBJ2-7; 12 bases align to TRBD2. Trimming cost V 7 bases and J 4 bases; bases outside gene matches: 8. This CDR3 spans 15 amino acids. CDR1 is MDHEN and CDR2 is SYDVKM in the germline V gene. The CDR3 spells CASNRLTSGRYEQYF. CDR3 DNA: TGTGCCAGCAATCGACTGACTAGCGGGAGATACGAGCAGTACTTC. The whole variable domain, filled in from reference TRBV28 and TRBJ2-7, reads DVKVTQSSRYLVKRTGEKVFLECVQDMDHENMFWYRQDPGLGLRLIYFSYDVKMKEKGDIPEGYSVSREKKERFSLILESASTNQTSMYLCASNRLTSGRYEQYFGPGTRLTVT.

The gene calls are TRBV2 and TRBJ2-5; D is possibly TRBD1 (5 bases). V dropped 9 bases and J dropped 0 bases, with 14 bases sitting between them. CDR3 length: 14 amino acids. Germline CDR1 is SNHLY and CDR2 is FYNNEI. The CDR3 nucleotides are TGTGCCAGTACAGGCTCCCCGTACCAAGAGACCCAGTACTTC. Its protein product is CASTGSPYQETQYF.

The CDR3 sequence is CASSSRETEQYF. The CDR3 DNA reads as TGTGCCAGCAGCTCCCGTGAAACCGAGCAGTACTTC. The chain employs TRBV12-3 or TRBV12-4 and TRBJ2-7; D gene ambiguous. Trimming removed 6 bases from V and 6 bases from J, with 12 bases in between. This CDR3 region has 12 residues.

This clonotype was seen only a few times. The genes are TRBV29-1 and TRBJ2-7; D unresolved. This CDR3 spans 12 amino acids. Trimming stripped 5 bases from V and 1 base from J, with 9 bases between. Germline CDR1 reads SQVTM; CDR2 reads ANQGSEA. For the CDR3, the DNA is TGCAGCGTTACTCAATATTCCTACGAGCAGTACTTC. This codes for CSVTQYSYEQYF.

The gene calls are TRBV2 and TRBJ1-4; 7 bases are a match to TRBD1. The germline V gene has CDR1 SNHLY and CDR2 FYNNEI. J lost 0 bases, V lost 6 bases, and 1 base had no gene match. The CDR3 extends over 14 amino acids. For the CDR3, the DNA is TGTGCCAGCAGGACAGGGACAACTAATGAAAAACTGTTTTTT. Its protein product is CASRTGTTNEKLFF.

Ten or more counts support this clonotype. V usage is TRBV7-9 and J usage is TRBJ2-5; 8 nucleotides line up with TRBD2. The germline gives CDR1 SEHNR, CDR2 FQNEAQ (reference sequence). V gave up 3 bases and J gave up 1 base; unmatched junction bases: 16. The length of the CDR3 is 19 residues. This chain's CDR3 is CASSLRRLAGLGFQETQYF. The CDR3 nucleotides read TGTGCCAGCAGCTTGAGGAGGCTAGCGGGCCTAGGATTCCAAGAGACCCAGTACTTC.

Concerning this clonotype: With a far larger clone one base away, a read error is the likely cause. The chain links TRBV2 to TRBJ2-7, with D possibly being TRBD1 (6 bases). The germline CDR1 and CDR2 sequences are SNHLY and FYNNEI. The CDR3 consists of 15 residues. CDR3 nucleotide sequence: TGTGCCAGCAGTTTGTGGGACACCTGGCCCCGAGAGCAGTGCTTC. Its protein product is CASSLWDTWPREQCF.

This clonotype was recorded many times. This chain joins TRBV5-6 and TRBJ2-7; D uncertain. Trimming shortened V by 2 bases and J by 2 bases, and 14 bases separated the two germline ends. Germline lookup yields CDR1 SGHDT and CDR2 YYEEEE. This CDR3 is built from 15 residues. The CDR3 is CASSFPDSSTYEQYF. DNA for the CDR3: TGTGCCAGCAGCTTCCCTGACTCATCCACCTACGAGCAGTACTTC. Together with reference TRBV5-6 and TRBJ2-7, the CDR3 gives the full variable domain: DAGVTQSPTHLIKTRGQQVTLRCSPKSGHDTVSWYQQALGQGPQFIFQYYEEEERQRGNFPDRFSGHQFPNYSSELNVNALLLGDSALYLCASSFPDSSTYEQYFGPGTRLTVT.

In this sample, this clonotype turned up a few times. The rearrangement uses TRBV30 and TRBJ2-1; 7 bases are shared with TRBD2. The CDR3 extends over 17 amino acids. Trimming cost V 2 bases and J 5 bases; bases outside gene matches: 15. Germline assignment: CDR1 GTSNPN and CDR2 SVGIG (reference sequence). The CDR3: CAWSTVRLAALNNEQFF. The CDR3 region has the DNA TGTGCCTGGAGTACAGTGAGGCTAGCGGCTCTTAACAATGAGCAGTTCTTC.

This clonotype was detected many times. V and J are TRBV28 and TRBJ1-2, with 10 bases lining up with TRBD1. The trim removed 1 base at V and 6 bases at J, leaving 5 bases unmatched. CDR1 and CDR2 (germline): MDHEN, SYDVKM. This CDR3 has 15 residues. The CDR3 here is CASSLLTGGEDGYTF. Written as DNA, the CDR3 is TGTGCCAGCAGTTTATTGACAGGGGGCGAAGATGGCTACACCTTC.

A word on this clonotype: A read error is possible here, since a much larger clone lies one base away. The gene calls are TRBV6-1 and TRBJ2-7, with a possible D match to TRBD2 (6 bases). Germline CDR1 is MNHNS and CDR2 is SASEGT. The CDR3 has 16 amino acids. Trimming removed 7 bases at V and 5 bases at J, with 24 bases between. CDR3 amino acids: CASNLLAPTVGDEQYF. For the CDR3, the DNA is TGTGCCAGCAACCTACTAGCTCCCACCGTTGGGGACGAGCAGTACTTC.

V gene TRBV4-2 combines with J gene TRBJ2-7; 14 positions match TRBD2. This CDR3 has 18 residues. With V trimmed by 1 base and J by 1 base, 6 bases remained unmatched. Germline lookup yields CDR1 LGHNA and CDR2 YNFKEQ. The CDR3: CASSQAGTSGSGSYEQYF. Written as DNA, the CDR3 is TGTGCCAGCAGCCAAGCCGGGACTAGCGGGAGTGGGTCCTACGAGCAGTACTTC.

This clonotype was seen many times. This chain uses TRBV10-1 with TRBJ1-1, with TRBD1 as a possible D gene (6 bases). CDR1 is WNHNN, CDR2 SYGVQD, per germline (reference sequence). The germline V and J ends were trimmed by 3 bases and 4 bases, with 18 bases remaining between them. CDR3 size: 16 residues. CDR3 bases: TGCGCCAGCAGTGACCACCGGGGCAGAGGGGGCACTGAAGCTTTCTTT. This codes for CASSDHRGRGGTEAFF.

This clonotype was observed at least ten times. The chain joins TRBV2 to TRBJ2-7; D may be TRBD2 (5 bases). The CDR3 runs to 14 residues. CDR1 is SNHLY and CDR2 is FYNNEI in the germline V gene. The V end lost 6 bases, the J end lost 1 base, and 13 bases lay between the germline ends. CDR3 protein: CASRPRTDSYEQYF. CDR3 nucleotides: TGTGCCAGCAGACCAAGGACTGATTCCTACGAGCAGTACTTC.

V gene TRBV9 combines with J gene TRBJ2-2, with D uncertain. The V end was cut by 0 bases, the J end by 2 bases, with 5 bases between. The CDR3 contains 14 residues. Germline values: CDR1 SGDLS, CDR2 YYNGEE. CDR3 coding DNA: TGTGCCAGCAGCGTAGGCCCAAACACCGGGGAGCTGTTTTTT. The encoded protein is CASSVGPNTGELFF.

This chain connects TRBV3-1 to TRBJ1-6; D is unresolved. The CDR3 contains 13 residues. The V end lost 2 bases, the J end lost 13 bases, and 12 bases lay between the germline ends. The germline V gene encodes CDR1 LGHDT and CDR2 YNNKEL (reference sequence). CDR3 nucleotides: TGTGCCAGCAGCCAACAGGCAGTGTCGCCCCTCCACTTT. Translating it yields CASSQQAVSPLHF.

This clonotype has ten or more counts. The rearrangement uses TRBV28 and TRBJ2-5; the D gene is possibly TRBD1 (5 bases). Germline V gives CDR1 MDHEN, CDR2 SYDVKM. Trimming took off 6 bases at V and 2 bases at J, with 19 bases between the two ends. This CDR3 has 16 residues. The CDR3 DNA reads TGTGCCAGCAGCCCACAAAACTCAAGGGGACAAGAGACCCAGTACTTC. It encodes CASSPQNSRGQETQYF.

This clonotype was counted ten times or more. V gene TRBV2 combines with J gene TRBJ2-1; D call uncertain. Between the trimmed V and J ends, which lost 8 bases and 7 bases, there was a span of 9 bases. This CDR3 comprises 11 residues. Per germline, CDR1 SNHLY and CDR2 FYNNEI. CDR3 residues: CASQSTNEQFF. The DNA of the CDR3 is TGTGCCAGCCAGTCAACGAATGAGCAGTTCTTC.

This clonotype occurred many times. The chain links TRBV13 to TRBJ2-7; D is unclear. This CDR3 comprises 14 residues. Germline-derived CDR1 and CDR2 are PRHDT and FYEKMQ (reference sequence). V lost 5 bases to trimming and J lost 0 bases, with 11 bases between them. The CDR3 DNA reads TGTGCCAGCAGCCCCCGGCGGAACTCCTACGAGCAGTACTTC. This encodes CASSPRRNSYEQYF.

This clonotype was picked up many times. J is TRBJ2-7 and V is TRBV28; D not certain. Germline lookup yields CDR1 MDHEN and CDR2 SYDVKM. CDR3 length equals 14 residues. Trimming took 4 bases from V and 4 from J, leaving 14 bases between them. The CDR3, as DNA: TGTGCCAGCAGTTCAGTCCCTTCGAGATACGAGCAGTACTTC. It translates to CASSSVPSRYEQYF.